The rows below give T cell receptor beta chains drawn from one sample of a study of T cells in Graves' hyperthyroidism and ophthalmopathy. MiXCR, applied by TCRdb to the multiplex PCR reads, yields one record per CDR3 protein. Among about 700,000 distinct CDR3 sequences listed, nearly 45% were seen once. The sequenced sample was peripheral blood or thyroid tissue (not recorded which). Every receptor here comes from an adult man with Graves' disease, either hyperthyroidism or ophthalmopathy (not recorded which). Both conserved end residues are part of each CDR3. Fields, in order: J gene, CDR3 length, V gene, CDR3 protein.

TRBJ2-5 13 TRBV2 CASRPQGVETQYF
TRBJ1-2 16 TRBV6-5 CASSPLEGRINYGYTF
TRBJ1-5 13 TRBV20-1 CSAGDRVNQPQHF
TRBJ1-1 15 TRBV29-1 CSWSPLGGMNTEAFF
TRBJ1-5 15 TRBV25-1 CASSDPRDLNQPQHF
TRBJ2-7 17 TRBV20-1 CSASGTSGRAGSYEQYF
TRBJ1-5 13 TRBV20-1 CSASGQANQPQHF
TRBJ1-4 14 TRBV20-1 CSAGTGSATEKLFF
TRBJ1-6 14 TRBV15 CATSSAGQGIPLHF
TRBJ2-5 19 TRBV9 CASSVTGLAGGPSQETQYF
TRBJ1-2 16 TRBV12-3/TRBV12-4 CASSLETGPNIYGYTF
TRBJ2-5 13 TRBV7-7 CASSFDRTETQYF
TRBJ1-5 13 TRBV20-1 CSALREGNQPQHF
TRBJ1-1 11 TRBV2 CASSVDTEAFF
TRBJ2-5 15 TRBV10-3 CAISGLAGDQETQYF